Presented here are 10 T cell receptor beta chains from one specimen sequenced in a study of T-cell reconstitution after alpha-beta-depleted transplantation in children (dated by TCRdb to the mid-2010s). The treatment or condition label here, explained by the study, means: allogeneic hematopoietic cell transplantation with graft depleted of TCRalphabeta T cells and CD19 B cells. Libraries were built with PCR. Data came from an Illumina HiSeq 2500. Molecular barcoding was employed in the preparation of TCR libraries, with unique molecular identifiers being used to normalize TCRbeta repertoire quantification. The public reads were reprocessed in TCRdb via fastp at Q25 and MiXCR, keeping in-frame beta chains. Merged by CDR3 protein, the rows form single entries marked with the most common genes and DNA. The sample yields about 980,000 distinct CDR3 sequences; about 29% were counted once. The ten largest account for roughly 28% of the sample.

Specimen: PBMCs, mostly from graft donor cells, collected 360 days after TCRalphabeta/CD19-depleted stem cell transplant. The origin of the receptors is a boy less than two years old who had a stem cell transplant for SCID, so the T cells may come from the graft donor.

This sequence joins TRBV5-1 and TRBJ2-7; possibly TRBD1 for D (6 bases). CDR1 SGHRS and CDR2 YFSETQ come from the germline V gene. V lost 2 bases and J lost 2, with 11 bases in between. This CDR3 is built from 14 residues. The CDR3 spells CASSLTDRTYEQYF. CDR3 coding DNA: TGCGCCAGCAGCTTAACGGACAGAACCTACGAGCAGTACTTC.

This clonotype was seen only a few times. V is TRBV29-1 and J is TRBJ1-1; 8 nucleotides agree with TRBD1. Germline CDR1 reads SQVTM; CDR2 reads ANQGSEA. The CDR3 contains 11 residues. V was pared by 7 bases and J by 4 bases, with 2 bases of the junction left unmatched. CDR3 sequence reads: CSAGQGTEAFF. Here the CDR3 DNA reads TGCAGCGCTGGACAGGGCACTGAAGCTTTCTTT.

CDR3 in DNA: TGTGCCAGCTCACCACTCGGGCTTCCTAGCTCCTACAATGAGCAGTTCTTC. Translating it yields CASSPLGLPSSYNEQFF. V usage is TRBV18 and J usage is TRBJ2-1, with D unclear. Germline lookup yields CDR1 KGHSH and CDR2 LQKENI. V dropped 1 base and J dropped 0 bases, with 13 bases sitting between them. This CDR3 spans 17 amino acids.

The chain combines TRBV2 with TRBJ2-3, with 7 bases matching TRBD1. V shed 10 bases and J 0 bases; nucleotides not matched to a gene: 16. The germline CDR1 and CDR2 sequences are SNHLY and FYNNEI. This CDR3 has 17 amino acids. The CDR3 region has the DNA TGTGCCACCAGCAGACTCCGCCGGGACAGTAGCACAGATACGCAGTATTTT. It specifies CATSRLRRDSSTDTQYF.

The V gene is TRBV6-1, the J gene TRBJ2-1; D may correspond to TRBD1 or TRBD2 (6 bases each). Germline assignment: CDR1 MNHNS and CDR2 SASEGT. V lost 5 bases and J lost 2, with 13 bases in between. The CDR3 has 15 residues. The CDR3 loop is CASSIGGFPYNEQFF. The CDR3 nucleotides read TGTGCCAGCAGTATAGGGGGGTTCCCCTACAATGAGCAGTTCTTC.

The genes are TRBV5-6 and TRBJ2-7, with D perhaps assigned TRBD1 or TRBD2 (5 bases each). The V gene lost 0 bases and the J gene lost 0 bases, with 13 bases spanning the gap. Germline V CDR1 and CDR2: SGHDT, YYEEEE. The CDR3 length is 16 residues. The CDR3: CASSLAVKGSSYEQYF. CDR3 DNA: TGTGCCAGCAGCTTGGCCGTAAAGGGGAGCTCCTACGAGCAGTACTTC.

The J gene is TRBJ2-2, the V gene TRBV15, with D hard to call. This CDR3 comprises 16 residues. Looked up from germline, CDR1 is LNHNV and CDR2 is YYDKDF (reference sequence). V gave up 1 base and J gave up 1 base, with 10 bases separating them. The CDR3 DNA sequence: TGTGCCACCAGCAGAGTTCTACAGATGAACACCGGGGAGCTGTTTTTT. Translation: CATSRVLQMNTGELFF.

V gene TRBV29-1 combines with J gene TRBJ2-1; D unclear. Germline V gene lookup returns CDR1 SQVTM and CDR2 ANQGSEA. V was cut by 7 bases and J by 3 bases, with 7 bases left in between. The CDR3 has 11 residues. Here the CDR3 reads CSGGFYNEQFF. The CDR3 coding sequence is TGCAGCGGGGGATTCTACAATGAGCAGTTCTTC.

This clonotype was seen only a few times. The chain has TRBV2 and TRBJ2-2, with D possibly matching TRBD2 (5 bases). Germline V gene data show CDR1 as SNHLY and CDR2 as FYNNEI. This CDR3 contains 15 residues. V gave up 1 base and J gave up 0 bases, with 6 bases separating them. The CDR3, as DNA: TGTGCCAGCAGTGAAGGGACTGCGAACACCGGGGAGCTGTTTTTT. Protein: CASSEGTANTGELFF.

The gene calls are TRBV29-1 and TRBJ2-1, with 7 bases that match TRBD1. Germline assignment: CDR1 SQVTM and CDR2 ANQGSEA. V was pared by 4 bases and J by 0 bases, with 9 bases of the junction left unmatched. CDR3 size: 16 residues. The CDR3 DNA sequence: TGCAGCGTTGTTGAGGGGGCCACCCTCTCCTACAATGAGCAGTTCTTC. Translation: CSVVEGATLSYNEQFF.